The clone carrying this T cell receptor beta chain was seen more than once but under ten times. The antigen is undetermined. TCRdb re-derived calls from the 5' RACE reads in MiXCR, one entry per CDR3 protein. The profile shows under 40,000 distinct CDR3 sequences, about 6% of them singletons. This specimen belongs to a study of T-cell memory formation after mild COVID-19. Study overall: TCR clusters showed largely donor specificity. Overall study results and limits: Contracting clones from day 15 to 85 had balanced CD4/CD8; later expanders favoured CD4+.

CDR3 length equals 14 residues. The germline V gene encodes CDR1 MNHNY and CDR2 SVGAGI (reference sequence). V lost 7 bases and J lost 5; bases outside the gene matches: 7. The sequence came from an adult who had mild COVID-19 (a few samples of this study predate the infection). Cell type and time point are not known. The chain joins TRBV6-6 to TRBJ1-5, with TRBD1 identical over 8 bases. Sequenced sample: PBMCs or a T cell subset sorted from them (not recorded which). The CDR3 DNA reads TGTGCCAGCACCCGGGACAGGAGCTATCAGCCCCAGCATTTT. As protein: CASTRDRSYQPQHF.